This T cell receptor beta chain was observed in a study of identical twins. The study's findings and limits: The degree of excess twin sharing was weaker in beta out-of-frame sequences.

The CDR3 has 15 residues. Germline V CDR1 and CDR2: SGHRS, YFSETQ. Losses at the gene ends were 2 bases for V and 5 bases for J; bases not matched to a gene: 6. A single record per CDR3 protein comes from TCRdb applying MiXCR to the 5' RACE reads. The sample includes 640,000 or so distinct CDR3 sequences, less than 7% of them seen just once. This clonotype occurred a few times. Its antigen is unidentified. The source material was naive T cells sorted from blood. The chain couples TRBV5-1 to TRBJ2-1; 8 bases align to TRBD1. The TCR sequence derives from a man aged 18 to 29 in good health. Here the CDR3 reads CASSFRAGGHNEQFF. CDR3 coding DNA: TGCGCCAGCAGCTTTAGGGCAGGGGGCCACAATGAGCAGTTCTTC.